This T cell receptor beta chain was sequenced during a study of T cell repertoires in cytomegalovirus infection. Study-wide context: Public TCR beta signatures were indicative of both CMV infection and a matching HLA type. Whole-study findings and limits: Summed public TCR beta family frequency identified CMV carriers bearing the relevant HLA. In two of eight donors, the top clonotype was HLA-C-restricted CMV-specific.

TCRdb re-called the reads with MiXCR, one entry per CDR3 protein. This sample has under 95,000 distinct CDR3 sequences, with 4% found just once. This clonotype turned up a few times. Its antigen remains unknown. The sequencing input was PBMCs. This sequence originates from a human donor in good health (CMV status not recorded). Some clones in this sample may be carry-over from other donors' samples.

CDR3 DNA sequence: TGTGCCAGCAGCCCTCGTCCGATAGGGAGCAATCAGCCCCAGCATTTT. This encodes CASSPRPIGSNQPQHF. The V gene is TRBV7-2, the J gene TRBJ1-5; D call uncertain. Germline V gene sequence: CDR1 SGHTA, CDR2 FQGNSA. V shed 5 bases and J shed 1 base, with 15 bases lying between them. The CDR3 covers 16 residues.